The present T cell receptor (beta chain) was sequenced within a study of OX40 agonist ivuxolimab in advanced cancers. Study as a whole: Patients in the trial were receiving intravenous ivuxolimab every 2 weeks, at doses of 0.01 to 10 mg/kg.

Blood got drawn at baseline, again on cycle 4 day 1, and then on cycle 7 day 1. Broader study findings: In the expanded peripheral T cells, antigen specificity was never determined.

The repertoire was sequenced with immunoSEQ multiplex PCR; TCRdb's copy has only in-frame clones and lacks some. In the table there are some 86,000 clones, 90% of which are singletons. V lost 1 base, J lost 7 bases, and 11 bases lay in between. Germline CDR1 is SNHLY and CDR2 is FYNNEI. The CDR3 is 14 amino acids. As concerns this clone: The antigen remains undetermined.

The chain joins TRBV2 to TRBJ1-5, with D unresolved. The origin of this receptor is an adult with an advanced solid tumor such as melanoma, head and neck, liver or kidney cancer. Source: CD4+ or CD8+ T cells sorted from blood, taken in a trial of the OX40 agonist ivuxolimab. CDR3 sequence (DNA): TGTGCCAGCAGTGAAGGGACCAGATTCCAGCCCCAGCATTTT. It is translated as CASSEGTRFQPQHF.